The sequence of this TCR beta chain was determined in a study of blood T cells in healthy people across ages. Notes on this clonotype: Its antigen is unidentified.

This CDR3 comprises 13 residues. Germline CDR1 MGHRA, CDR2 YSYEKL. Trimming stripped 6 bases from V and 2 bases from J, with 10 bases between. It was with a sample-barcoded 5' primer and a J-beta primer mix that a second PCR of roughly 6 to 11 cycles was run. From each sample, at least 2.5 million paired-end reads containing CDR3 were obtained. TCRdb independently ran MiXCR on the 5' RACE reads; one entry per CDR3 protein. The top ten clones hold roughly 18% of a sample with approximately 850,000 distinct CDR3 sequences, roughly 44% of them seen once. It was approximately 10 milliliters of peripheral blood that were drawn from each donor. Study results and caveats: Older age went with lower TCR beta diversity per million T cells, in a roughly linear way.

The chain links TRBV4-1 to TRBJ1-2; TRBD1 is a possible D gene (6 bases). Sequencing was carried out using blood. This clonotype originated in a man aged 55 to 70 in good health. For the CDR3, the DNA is TGCGCCAGCAGAAGGACAGACAACTATGGCTACACCTTC. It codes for CASRRTDNYGYTF.